Presented here are 8 T cell receptor beta chains from one specimen sequenced in a study of T cells expressing NK-cell markers. TCRdb derives one entry per CDR3 protein from the 5' RACE reads, leaving out DNA. Recorded here are about 540,000 distinct CDR3 sequences; the top ten clones represent approximately 3.6%. What was sequenced was blood T cells: a sorted CD56 or NKG2C T cell subset, CD4+ or CD8+ T cells, or bulk PBMC T cells (not recorded which). Receptors were obtained from a man younger than 35 in good health.

V gene TRBV6-1 combines with J gene TRBJ2-2; as DNA is missing, the TRBD1 call by TCRdb cannot be tested. Germline CDR1 and CDR2: MNHNS and SASEGT. CDR3 length: 15 residues. The CDR3 spells CASSGTGRNTGELFF.

The rearrangement links TRBV6-2 or TRBV6-3 to TRBJ2-1; the D call of TRBD2 rests on TCRdb alone, since no DNA is present to check it. There are 16 residues in the CDR3. Germline-derived CDR1 and CDR2 are MNHEY and SVGEGT. The CDR3 loop is CASSQRTSGSNNEQFF.

The V gene is TRBV4-2, the J gene TRBJ2-2; the D gene TCRdb calls, TRBD2, cannot be checked with no DNA. CDR1 and CDR2 (germline): LGHNA, YNFKEQ. The CDR3 consists of 14 residues. Here the CDR3 reads CASSQLASAGELFF.

The chain employs TRBV11-2 and TRBJ2-5; as DNA is missing, the TRBD1 call by TCRdb cannot be tested. Germline assignment: CDR1 SGHAT and CDR2 FQNNGV. The CDR3 has 16 residues. CDR3 in amino acids: CASSTLGQGRQETQYF.

The rearrangement uses TRBV12-3 or TRBV12-4 and TRBJ1-5; TCRdb gives TRBD1 as the D gene, but with no DNA this cannot be confirmed. This CDR3 comprises 15 residues. CDR3 loop: CASSSGQGKGRTQHF.

J is TRBJ2-1 and V is TRBV3-1; as DNA is missing, the TRBD2 call by TCRdb cannot be tested. This CDR3 comprises 15 residues. Germline CDR1 LGHDT, CDR2 YNNKEL (reference sequence). CDR3 in amino acids: CASSQVADFYNEQFF.

The V and J genes are TRBV12-3 or TRBV12-4 and TRBJ2-2; no DNA is available, so the TRBD1 call from TCRdb remains unchecked. The CDR3 sequence is 15 residues long. CDR3 residues: CASSLMGRRSGELFF.

The V and J genes are TRBV5-5 and TRBJ1-6. The length of the CDR3 is 15 residues. Germline CDR1 SGHKS, CDR2 YYEKEE (reference sequence). The CDR3 here is CASSLSGPYNSPLHF. The whole variable domain, remainder taken from reference TRBV5-5 and TRBJ1-6, is DAGVTQSPTHLIKTRGQQVTLRCSPISGHKSVSWYQQVLGQGPQFIFQYYEKEERGRGNFPDRFSARQFPNYSSELNVNALLLGDSALYLCASSLSGPYNSPLHFGNGTRLTVT.